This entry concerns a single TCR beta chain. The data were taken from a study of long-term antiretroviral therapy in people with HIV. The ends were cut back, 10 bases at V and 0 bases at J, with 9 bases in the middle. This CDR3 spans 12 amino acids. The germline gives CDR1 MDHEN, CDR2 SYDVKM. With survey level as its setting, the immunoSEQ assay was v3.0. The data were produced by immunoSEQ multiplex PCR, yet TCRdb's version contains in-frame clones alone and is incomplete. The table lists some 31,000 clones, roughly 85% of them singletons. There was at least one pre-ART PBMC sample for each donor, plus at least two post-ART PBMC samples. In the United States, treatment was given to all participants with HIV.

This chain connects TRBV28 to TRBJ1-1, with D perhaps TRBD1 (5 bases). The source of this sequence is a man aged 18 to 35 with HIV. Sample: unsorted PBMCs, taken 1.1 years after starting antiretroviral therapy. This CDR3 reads CATDRVNTEAFF. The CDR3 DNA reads TGTGCCACCGACAGAGTGAACACTGAAGCTTTCTTT.